The rows below give T cell receptor beta chains drawn from one sample of a study of Graves' ophthalmopathy and Graves' hyperthyroidism. One entry per CDR3 protein, called by TCRdb with MiXCR from the multiplex PCR reads. The repertoire consists of under 800,000 distinct CDR3 sequences, with 20% to 25% occurring once and the leading ten covering around 7%. Sequenced sample: peripheral blood. The receptors originated from a woman between 18 and 29 years old with stable Graves' hyperthyroidism. Some clones in this sample may be carry-over from other donors' samples. CDR3s include the opening cysteine and the closing phenylalanine or tryptophan. The D gene is left open where the match is weak. Some rows mark clone size as missing; the rest say once, few, many or name a class of expanded clone.

V gene: TRBV6-1
J gene: TRBJ1-2
clone size: many
D gene: TRBD1
CDR3 protein: CATVTGGAGYTF
CDR3 DNA: TGTGCCACCGTAACAGGGGGCGCTGGCTACACCTTC

V gene: TRBV4-2
J gene: TRBJ1-1
clone size: many
D gene: NA
CDR3 protein: CASSRPQPRLGKITLNTEAFF
CDR3 DNA: TGTGCCAGCAGCCGTCCCCAACCCAGGTTGGGGAAAATTACTTTGAACACTGAAGCTTTCTTT

V gene: TRBV28
J gene: TRBJ2-5
clone size: few
D gene: NA
CDR3 protein: CASNEKPGLRFQETQYF
CDR3 DNA: TGTGCCAGCAATGAAAAGCCGGGTCTCAGGTTCCAAGAGACCCAGTACTTC

V gene: TRBV12-3/TRBV12-4
J gene: TRBJ2-5
clone size: NA
D gene: TRBD2
CDR3 protein: CASSRRELAVPGTEYF
CDR3 DNA: TGTGCCAGCAGCCGCCGTGAGCTAGCGGTCCCCGGAACGGAGTACTTC

V gene: TRBV19
J gene: TRBJ1-1
clone size: few
D gene: TRBD1
CDR3 protein: CASSVYRGNTEAFF
CDR3 DNA: TGTGCCAGTAGTGTTTACAGGGGTAACACTGAAGCTTTCTTT

V gene: TRBV2
J gene: TRBJ1-5
clone size: many
D gene: NA
CDR3 protein: CASSGEVPRPQHF
CDR3 DNA: TGTGCCAGCAGTGGGGAGGTGCCGAGGCCCCAGCATTTT

V gene: TRBV12-3/TRBV12-4
J gene: TRBJ2-7
clone size: many
D gene: TRBD1
CDR3 protein: CASTPRAGGEYEQYF
CDR3 DNA: TGTGCCAGCACCCCCCGGGCAGGGGGCGAATACGAGCAGTACTTC

V gene: TRBV27
J gene: TRBJ1-1
clone size: NA
D gene: NA
CDR3 protein: CASSSGTVPEAFF
CDR3 DNA: TGTGCCAGCAGTTCCGGGACGGTCCCTGAAGCTTTCTTT

V gene: TRBV11-2
J gene: TRBJ2-7
clone size: few
D gene: TRBD2
CDR3 protein: CASSYTGTSGRGLREQYF
CDR3 DNA: TGTGCCAGCAGCTACACCGGGACTAGCGGGAGGGGGTTGCGCGAGCAGTACTTC

V gene: TRBV12-3/TRBV12-4
J gene: TRBJ1-6
clone size: NA
D gene: NA
CDR3 protein: CASSPDFDSPLHF
CDR3 DNA: TGTGCCAGCAGCCCCGACTTCGATTCACCCCTCCACTTT

V gene: TRBV4-1
J gene: TRBJ1-1
clone size: few
D gene: NA
CDR3 protein: CASSHPPLQVDRTEAFF
CDR3 DNA: TGCGCCAGCAGCCATCCCCCGCTCCAGGTTGATCGCACTGAAGCTTTCTTT

V gene: TRBV7-2
J gene: TRBJ1-6
clone size: many
D gene: NA
CDR3 protein: CASSLVGTKINSPLHF
CDR3 DNA: TGTGCCAGCAGCTTAGTAGGGACAAAAATTAATTCACCCCTCCACTTT

V gene: TRBV28
J gene: TRBJ2-2
clone size: NA
D gene: NA
CDR3 protein: CASSSYGGTNTGELFF
CDR3 DNA: TGTGCCAGCAGTTCCTATGGGGGGACGAACACCGGGGAGCTGTTTTTT

V gene: TRBV20-1
J gene: TRBJ2-7
clone size: NA
D gene: NA
CDR3 protein: CSAMDRIYEQYF
CDR3 DNA: TGCAGTGCTATGGACAGAATTTACGAGCAGTACTTC

V gene: TRBV6-5
J gene: TRBJ1-1
clone size: few
D gene: NA
CDR3 protein: CASSSQQGMNTEAFF
CDR3 DNA: TGTGCCAGCAGTTCTCAACAGGGCATGAACACTGAAGCTTTCTTT

V gene: TRBV7-3
J gene: TRBJ2-5
clone size: many
D gene: TRBD1
CDR3 protein: CASSTGQGGFETQYF
CDR3 DNA: TGTGCCAGCAGTACTGGACAGGGTGGATTCGAGACCCAGTACTTC

V gene: TRBV12-3/TRBV12-4
J gene: TRBJ2-5
clone size: many
D gene: TRBD1
CDR3 protein: CASSPSGTGQETQYF
CDR3 DNA: TGTGCCAGCAGCCCTTCCGGGACAGGGCAAGAGACCCAGTACTTC

V gene: TRBV24-1
J gene: TRBJ2-5
clone size: many
D gene: TRBD2
CDR3 protein: CATSAPPPSGSQETQYF
CDR3 DNA: TGTGCCACCAGTGCCCCCCCCCCTAGCGGGAGTCAAGAGACCCAGTACTTC

V gene: TRBV28
J gene: TRBJ1-2
clone size: many
D gene: TRBD1
CDR3 protein: CASGTAYGYTF
CDR3 DNA: TGTGCCAGTGGGACAGCATATGGCTACACCTTC

V gene: TRBV7-2
J gene: TRBJ2-5
clone size: NA
D gene: NA
CDR3 protein: CASSLEEGVSAVAQYF
CDR3 DNA: TGTGCCAGCAGCCTAGAAGAGGGCGTCAGCGCGGTAGCCCAGTACTTC

V gene: TRBV5-1
J gene: TRBJ2-7
clone size: few
D gene: NA
CDR3 protein: CASSMETRRSYEQYF
CDR3 DNA: TGCGCCAGCAGCATGGAAACCCGGCGCTCCTACGAGCAGTACTTC

V gene: TRBV12-3/TRBV12-4
J gene: TRBJ2-7
clone size: many
D gene: NA
CDR3 protein: CASSFETEQYF
CDR3 DNA: TGTGCCAGCAGTTTTGAGACCGAGCAGTACTTC

V gene: TRBV9
J gene: TRBJ2-7
clone size: many
D gene: NA
CDR3 protein: CASSDDRWGEHYEQYF
CDR3 DNA: TGTGCCAGCAGCGATGACCGATGGGGAGAACACTACGAGCAGTACTTC

V gene: TRBV12-3/TRBV12-4
J gene: TRBJ2-7
clone size: many
D gene: NA
CDR3 protein: CASSLYSGTYYEQYF
CDR3 DNA: TGTGCCAGCAGTTTATACTCAGGGACCTACTACGAGCAGTACTTC

V gene: TRBV4-1
J gene: TRBJ1-1
clone size: NA
D gene: NA
CDR3 protein: CASSQESRGIAEAFF
CDR3 DNA: TGCGCCAGCAGCCAAGAGAGTAGGGGGATAGCTGAAGCTTTCTTT

V gene: TRBV27
J gene: TRBJ2-7
clone size: many
D gene: NA
CDR3 protein: CASSLGPSREQYF
CDR3 DNA: TGTGCCAGCAGTTTAGGTCCAAGTCGCGAGCAGTACTTC

V gene: TRBV20-1
J gene: TRBJ1-6
clone size: many
D gene: NA
CDR3 protein: CSARRGTYNSPLHF
CDR3 DNA: TGCAGTGCCAGGAGGGGTACCTATAATTCACCCCTCCACTTT

V gene: TRBV11-2
J gene: TRBJ1-2
clone size: NA
D gene: TRBD1
CDR3 protein: CASSALPGQGYYGYTF
CDR3 DNA: TGTGCCAGCAGCGCACTACCGGGACAGGGATACTATGGCTACACCTTC

V gene: TRBV18
J gene: TRBJ1-1
clone size: NA
D gene: NA
CDR3 protein: CASSPWEDTEAFF
CDR3 DNA: TGTGCCAGCTCACCGTGGGAAGACACTGAAGCTTTCTTT

V gene: TRBV3-1
J gene: TRBJ1-1
clone size: many
D gene: TRBD1
CDR3 protein: CASSPRGKGLRTEAFF
CDR3 DNA: TGTGCCAGCAGCCCCAGGGGGAAGGGGTTGAGGACTGAAGCTTTCTTT

V gene: TRBV11-2
J gene: TRBJ2-7
clone size: few
D gene: NA
CDR3 protein: CASSLLAPVAAYEQYF
CDR3 DNA: TGTGCCAGCAGCTTATTGGCTCCGGTAGCGGCCTACGAGCAGTACTTC

V gene: TRBV7-2
J gene: TRBJ2-7
clone size: NA
D gene: NA
CDR3 protein: CASSQQGGEQYF
CDR3 DNA: TGTGCCAGCAGCCAACAGGGAGGCGAGCAGTACTTC

V gene: TRBV20-1
J gene: TRBJ2-7
clone size: few
D gene: TRBD2
CDR3 protein: CSAAGLARGHEQYF
CDR3 DNA: TGCAGTGCTGCCGGACTAGCGAGAGGCCACGAGCAGTACTTC

V gene: TRBV15
J gene: TRBJ1-1
clone size: NA
D gene: TRBD1
CDR3 protein: CATRDRGATPEAFF
CDR3 DNA: TGTGCCACCCGGGACAGGGGGGCTACTCCTGAAGCTTTCTTT

V gene: TRBV6-5
J gene: TRBJ1-1
clone size: many
D gene: NA
CDR3 protein: CASSYFQTNTEAFF
CDR3 DNA: TGTGCCAGCAGTTACTTTCAGACCAACACTGAAGCTTTCTTT

V gene: TRBV13
J gene: TRBJ2-7
clone size: NA
D gene: NA
CDR3 protein: CASSPSDGRRSSYEQYF
CDR3 DNA: TGTGCCAGCAGCCCCTCCGACGGTCGAAGGAGCTCCTACGAGCAGTACTTC

V gene: TRBV3-1
J gene: TRBJ2-5
clone size: few
D gene: NA
CDR3 protein: CASSQEGQWRLQETQYF
CDR3 DNA: TGTGCCAGCAGCCAAGAGGGCCAGTGGAGACTACAAGAGACCCAGTACTTC

V gene: TRBV10-3
J gene: TRBJ1-1
clone size: many
D gene: TRBD1
CDR3 protein: CAISPQGGDSEAFF
CDR3 DNA: TGTGCCATCAGTCCTCAAGGGGGCGATTCTGAAGCTTTCTTT

V gene: TRBV14
J gene: TRBJ2-7
clone size: many
D gene: TRBD1
CDR3 protein: CASSQAGGREQYF
CDR3 DNA: TGTGCCAGCAGCCAAGCAGGGGGTAGAGAGCAGTACTTC

V gene: TRBV10-3
J gene: TRBJ1-6
clone size: few
D gene: NA
CDR3 protein: CAISETRAGAYSPLHF
CDR3 DNA: TGTGCCATCAGTGAGACCCGAGCGGGGGCTTATTCACCCCTCCACTTT

V gene: TRBV20-1
J gene: TRBJ2-7
clone size: few
D gene: TRBD2
CDR3 protein: CSGSRVAGEQYF
CDR3 DNA: TGCAGTGGAAGCAGGGTAGCGGGCGAGCAGTACTTC

V gene: TRBV6-1
J gene: TRBJ1-6
clone size: many
D gene: NA
CDR3 protein: CASTGGWGPLHF
CDR3 DNA: TGTGCCAGCACGGGCGGTTGGGGCCCCCTCCACTTT

V gene: TRBV27
J gene: TRBJ1-1
clone size: NA
D gene: NA
CDR3 protein: CASSRNPIWTEAFF
CDR3 DNA: TGTGCCAGCAGTAGGAATCCGATTTGGACTGAAGCTTTCTTT

V gene: TRBV4-1
J gene: TRBJ1-5
clone size: NA
D gene: NA
CDR3 protein: CASSQDDGGNQPQHF
CDR3 DNA: TGCGCCAGCAGCCAAGATGACGGGGGCAATCAGCCCCAGCATTTT

V gene: TRBV11-2
J gene: TRBJ2-5
clone size: NA
D gene: NA
CDR3 protein: CASSFGAAETQYF
CDR3 DNA: TGTGCCAGCAGCTTCGGCGCTGCGGAGACCCAGTACTTC

V gene: TRBV19
J gene: TRBJ1-5
clone size: few
D gene: TRBD1
CDR3 protein: CASTSGQGSKPQHF
CDR3 DNA: TGTGCCAGTACCTCAGGACAGGGCTCGAAGCCCCAGCATTTT

V gene: TRBV12-3/TRBV12-4
J gene: TRBJ2-5
clone size: NA
D gene: TRBD2
CDR3 protein: CASSSSGRGLTQYF
CDR3 DNA: TGTGCCAGCAGTTCGAGCGGGAGGGGGTTGACCCAGTACTTC

V gene: TRBV2
J gene: TRBJ1-2
clone size: NA
D gene: TRBD1
CDR3 protein: CASSEGQGLGYGYTF
CDR3 DNA: TGTGCCAGCAGCGAGGGACAGGGGCTAGGCTATGGCTACACCTTC

V gene: TRBV12-3/TRBV12-4
J gene: TRBJ1-2
clone size: many
D gene: NA
CDR3 protein: CASSLTTGYGYTF
CDR3 DNA: TGTGCCAGCAGTTTAACCACAGGGTATGGCTACACCTTC

V gene: TRBV6-4
J gene: TRBJ1-2
clone size: many
D gene: NA
CDR3 protein: CASSPKGRGDSLVGYTF
CDR3 DNA: TGTGCCAGCAGCCCCAAAGGGCGGGGGGACTCGCTGGTCGGCTACACCTTC

V gene: TRBV2
J gene: TRBJ2-2
clone size: NA
D gene: TRBD1
CDR3 protein: CASADRGLLAGELFF
CDR3 DNA: TGTGCCAGCGCGGACAGGGGGCTGTTGGCCGGGGAGCTGTTTTTT

V gene: TRBV7-2
J gene: TRBJ1-1
clone size: NA
D gene: NA
CDR3 protein: CASSFLEFWGTEAFF
CDR3 DNA: TGTGCCAGCAGCTTCCTTGAGTTTTGGGGCACTGAAGCTTTCTTT